The 31 T cell receptor beta chains listed next were all sequenced from one sample in a study of blood T cell repertoires in COVID-19. Repertoires were generated with immunoSEQ multiplex PCR, while TCRdb's copy carries only in-frame clones and drops some. The sample carries approximately 160,000 clones, approximately 80% recorded once. Specimen: PBMCs or T cells enriched from blood (not recorded which). The receptors were sampled from a woman between 45 and 60 years old who had recovered from COVID-19.

The chain uses TRBV27 and TRBJ1-1; TRBD1 might be the D (6 bases). The length of the CDR3 is 14 residues. CDR1 is MNHEY, CDR2 SMNVEV, per germline (reference sequence). Trimming left V 5 bases short and J 8 bases short, with 18 bases between. The CDR3 here is CASSLEGTPGEAFF. Here the CDR3 DNA reads TGTGCCAGCAGTCTCGAAGGGACACCGGGGGAAGCTTTCTTT.

This chain uses TRBV5-1 with TRBJ1-2; D is possibly TRBD1 (5 bases). The CDR3 sequence is 12 residues long. The germline CDR1 and CDR2 sequences are SGHRS and YFSETQ. Trimming left V 4 bases short and J 4 bases short, with 8 bases between. The CDR3 reads CASSPDTYGYTF. The CDR3 DNA sequence: TGCGCCAGCAGCCCGGACACCTATGGCTACACCTTC.

The genes are TRBV19 and TRBJ1-1; D gene unclear. The CDR3 is 13 amino acids. The germline V gene encodes CDR1 LNHDA and CDR2 SQIVND (reference sequence). V was shortened by 5 bases and J by 8 bases, with 15 bases between the two germline ends. CDR3 in DNA: TGTGCCAGTAGTCCCCGGGTTGAGAGCGAAGCTTTCTTT. Translated: CASSPRVESEAFF.

V is TRBV5-1 and J is TRBJ2-7, with 9 positions matching TRBD1. The trim removed 4 bases at V and 5 bases at J, leaving 13 bases unmatched. The CDR3 contains 16 residues. The V gene's germline CDR1 is SGHRS and CDR2 YFSETQ. In DNA form, the CDR3 reads TGCGCCAGCAGCCTTTTTACCGGGACAGGGTTTGACGAGCAGTACTTC. Translating gives CASSLFTGTGFDEQYF.

The J gene is TRBJ2-7, the V gene TRBV6-6; weak D call: TRBD2 (6 bases). V was trimmed by 5 bases and J by 6 bases, leaving 20 bases between them. In germline, CDR1 is MNHNY, CDR2 SVGAGI (reference sequence). The CDR3 has 15 residues. The CDR3 sequence is CASSPSLGGPGEQYF. The DNA for the CDR3 is TGTGCCAGCAGTCCCTCCCTGGGGGGACCTGGCGAGCAGTACTTC.

The chain carries TRBV9 and TRBJ2-2, with D perhaps TRBD2 (5 bases). CDR3 length: 15 amino acids. Deletions cut 0 bases from V and 5 bases from J, with 11 bases between. Looked up from germline, CDR1 is SGDLS and CDR2 is YYNGEE. CDR3: CASSVEPGKTGELFF. The CDR3 DNA follows: TGTGCCAGCAGCGTAGAGCCGGGAAAGACCGGGGAGCTGTTTTTT.

This rearrangement joins TRBV6-5 to TRBJ2-3; 7 nucleotides align to TRBD2. From germline, CDR1 is MNHEY and CDR2 SVGAGI. The CDR3 sequence is 14 residues long. The V gene end was trimmed by 9 bases and the J gene end by 1 base; junction bases not matched to a gene: 7. The CDR3 bases are TGTGCCAGTAGGTGGGGGAGGGGCACAGATACGCAGTATTTT. It specifies CASRWGRGTDTQYF.

This clone showed up just once. This rearrangement joins TRBV14 to TRBJ2-1; the match to TRBD1 covers 7 bases. V shed 1 base, J shed 2 bases, and the junction held 2 bases outside the gene matches. Germline CDR1 reads SGHDN; CDR2 reads FVKESK. The CDR3 has 15 amino acids. CDR3 nucleotides: TGTGCCAGCAGCCAAGCTACAGGGGCCTACAATGAGCAGTTCTTC. Amino acid sequence: CASSQATGAYNEQFF.

The gene calls are TRBV10-3 and TRBJ1-5; D is ambiguous. Per germline, CDR1 ENHRY and CDR2 SYGVKD. Trimming left V 3 bases short and J 6 bases short, with 12 bases between. This CDR3 spans 14 amino acids. The CDR3 reads CAISDGEFVQPQHF. In DNA form, the CDR3 reads TGTGCCATCAGTGATGGAGAGTTCGTTCAGCCCCAGCATTTT.

This clone was observed a few times. V is TRBV18 and J is TRBJ1-1, with a possible D match to TRBD1 (6 bases). The CDR3 loop spans 14 amino acids. V was shortened by 5 bases and J by 1 base, with 11 bases between the two germline ends. Germline V lookup: CDR1 KGHSH, CDR2 LQKENI. CDR3 nucleotide sequence: TGTGCCAGCTCAGGTACAGGGCCGAACACTGAAGCTTTCTTT. This gives the protein CASSGTGPNTEAFF.

The CDR3 reads CASSLSAGAGELFF. Here the CDR3 DNA reads TGTGCCAGCAGCTTATCGGCAGGGGCCGGGGAGCTGTTTTTT. V and J are TRBV7-9 and TRBJ2-2, with D possibly matching TRBD1 (6 bases). This CDR3 has 14 residues. Germline loops: CDR1 SEHNR, CDR2 FQNEAQ (reference sequence). The V gene lost 2 bases and the J gene lost 6 bases, with 10 bases spanning the gap.

This clone was picked up one time. The chain couples TRBV19 to TRBJ2-5; 11 bases are shared with TRBD2. With 5 bases clipped from V and 3 bases from J, the junction kept 8 bases outside the gene matches. CDR1 is LNHDA, CDR2 SQIVND, per germline (reference sequence). The CDR3 length is 16 residues. The CDR3 DNA follows: TGTGCCAGTAGTCGGTTAGCGGGAGGGCCTAAAGAGACCCAGTACTTC. It is translated as CASSRLAGGPKETQYF.

The rearrangement joins TRBV7-3 to TRBJ2-7; 7 bases line up with TRBD2. CDR3 size: 13 residues. The V gene end was trimmed by 5 bases and the J gene end by 5 bases; junction bases not matched to a gene: 6. From germline, CDR1 is SGHTA and CDR2 FQGTGA. As DNA, the CDR3 is TGTGCCAGCAGCCTGGGGAGGGCCAACGAGCAGTACTTC. Its translation is CASSLGRANEQYF.

This rearrangement joins TRBV5-1 to TRBJ2-1; maybe TRBD2 (5 bases). V gave up 7 bases and J gave up 6 bases, with 17 bases separating them. CDR1 SGHRS and CDR2 YFSETQ come from the germline V gene. CDR3 size: 14 residues. DNA of the CDR3: TGCGCCAGCTCGATAGGGCCCGGGGTCAATGAGCAGTTCTTC. This encodes CASSIGPGVNEQFF.

The chain has TRBV6-2 or TRBV6-3 and TRBJ1-2; TRBD1 is a possible D gene (6 bases). CDR3 length: 15 residues. V was trimmed by 4 bases and J by 0 bases, leaving 12 bases between them. In germline, CDR1 is MNHEY, CDR2 SVGEGT. The CDR3 here is CASSSTGKPNYGYTF. The DNA of the CDR3 is TGTGCCAGCAGTTCGACAGGCAAACCTAACTATGGCTACACCTTC.

The chain joins TRBV6-1 to TRBJ1-1; TRBD1 is a possible D gene (5 bases). The germline V gene has CDR1 MNHNS and CDR2 SASEGT. V lost 2 bases and J 7 bases, leaving 5 bases between the germline ends. This CDR3 is 11 amino acids long. The CDR3 bases are TGTGCCAGCAGTGAAAGGGGTGAAGCTTTCTTT. Its translation is CASSERGEAFF.

The V gene is TRBV28, the J gene TRBJ1-2; D gene unclear. The length of the CDR3 is 16 residues. V lost 2 bases, J lost 0 bases, and 13 bases lay in between. Germline V gene data show CDR1 as MDHEN and CDR2 as SYDVKM. CDR3 nucleotides: TGTGCCAGCAGTTTAGACTTTTCCCCAGCTAACTATGGCTACACCTTC. Translated: CASSLDFSPANYGYTF.

This clone has only one observation. The chain combines TRBV7-2 with TRBJ2-1; TRBD2 matches 10 bases. The V and J ends lost 1 base and 2 bases, in that order; junction bases with no gene match: 2. The CDR3 consists of 16 residues. CDR1 and CDR2 (germline): SGHTA, FQGNSA. In nucleotides, the CDR3 is TGTGCCAGCAGCTTAGAAGCGGGGGGGACCTACAATGAGCAGTTCTTC. It is translated as CASSLEAGGTYNEQFF.

The table lists this clone with a few counts. The rearrangement joins TRBV9 to TRBJ1-1; possibly TRBD1 for D (6 bases). The CDR3 totals 13 residues. CDR1 and CDR2 from the germline V gene are SGDLS and YYNGEE. Between the trimmed V and J ends, which lost 3 bases and 7 bases, there was a span of 13 bases. CDR3 DNA: TGTGCCAGCAGCGCCGGGGACACCTATGAAGCTTTCTTT. It specifies CASSAGDTYEAFF. The full variable domain, completed using reference TRBV9 and TRBJ1-1, is DSGVTQTPKHLITATGQRVTLRCSPRSGDLSVYWYQQSLDQGLQFLIQYYNGEERAKGNILERFSAQQFPDLHSELNLSSLELGDSALYFCASSAGDTYEAFFGQGTRLTVV.

The V and J genes are TRBV5-8 and TRBJ1-1; D call uncertain. The V end was cut by 4 bases, the J end by 2 bases, with 6 bases between. This CDR3 region has 12 residues. Germline lookup yields CDR1 SGHTS and CDR2 YDEGEE. In DNA, the CDR3 is TGTGCCAGCAGCCCTTTAAACACTGAAGCTTTCTTT. This sequence encodes CASSPLNTEAFF.

The chain recombines TRBV7-8 with TRBJ1-1, with D possibly being TRBD1 (5 bases). The CDR3 covers 15 residues. V was cut by 2 bases and J by 5 bases, with 15 bases left in between. Germline V lookup: CDR1 SGHVS, CDR2 FQNEAQ. The CDR3 region is CASSLSPGGETEAFF. Written as DNA, the CDR3 is TGTGCCAGCAGCTTATCGCCGGGGGGTGAAACTGAAGCTTTCTTT.

The CDR3, as DNA: TGCGCCAGCAGCTTGGGGCCCATCTCTGGAAACACCATATATTTT. This gives the protein CASSLGPISGNTIYF. V is TRBV5-1 and J is TRBJ1-3; unclear D gene. Germline-derived CDR1 and CDR2 are SGHRS and YFSETQ. The CDR3 has 15 amino acids. The germline V and J ends were trimmed by 0 bases and 0 bases, with 7 bases remaining between them.

This chain uses TRBV7-3 with TRBJ2-1; maybe TRBD1 (7 bases). The CDR3 is 16 residues long. Per the germline V gene, CDR1 is SGHTA and CDR2 is FQGTGA. V dropped 0 bases and J dropped 8 bases, with 17 bases sitting between them. In DNA form, the CDR3 reads TGTGCCAGCAGCTTAACGACCGGGGGACAGAAGCATGAGCAGTTCTTC. Protein sequence: CASSLTTGGQKHEQFF. Full variable domain (outside the CDR3, taken from reference TRBV7-3 and TRBJ2-1): GAGVSQTPSNKVTEKGKYVELRCDPISGHTALYWYRQSLGQGPEFLIYFQGTGAADDSGLPNDRFFAVRPEGSVSTLKIQRTERGDSAVYLCASSLTTGGQKHEQFFGPGTRLTVL.

This clone has just one count. V gene TRBV7-2 combines with J gene TRBJ2-5; possibly TRBD1 for D (6 bases). The CDR3 runs 13 residues. Looked up from germline, CDR1 is SGHTA and CDR2 is FQGNSA. The V and J ends lost 5 bases and 5 bases respectively, with 12 bases between them. The chain's CDR3 is CASSGYRVETQYF. Written as DNA, the CDR3 is TGTGCCAGCAGCGGCTACAGGGTGGAGACCCAGTACTTC.

The rearrangement joins TRBV25-1 to TRBJ2-3; D may be TRBD1 (5 bases). The CDR3 sequence is 15 residues long. Trimming left V 1 base short and J 1 base short, with 9 bases between. Germline V gene data show CDR1 as MGHDK and CDR2 as SYGVNS. The CDR3: CASSEWVGGTDTQYF. The CDR3 nucleotides are TGTGCCAGCAGTGAATGGGTAGGGGGCACAGATACGCAGTATTTT.

V usage is TRBV19 and J usage is TRBJ1-2; D unresolved. CDR3 size: 15 residues. V dropped 9 bases and J dropped 3 bases, with 20 bases sitting between them. The germline V gene encodes CDR1 LNHDA and CDR2 SQIVND (reference sequence). CDR3 sequence: CASRVVSADYYGYTF. The CDR3 nucleotides read TGTGCCAGCCGAGTCGTATCGGCGGACTACTATGGCTACACCTTC.

The chain combines TRBV7-3 with TRBJ2-1; no clear D gene. The CDR3 loop spans 13 amino acids. V was trimmed by 3 bases and J by 0 bases, leaving 3 bases between them. Per germline, CDR1 SGHTA and CDR2 FQGTGA. In DNA form, the CDR3 reads TGTGCCAGCAGCTTCAGCTCCTACAATGAGCAGTTCTTC. Translation gives CASSFSSYNEQFF.

This chain joins TRBV24-1 and TRBJ2-1; TRBD2 might be the D (6 bases). Germline V gene sequence: CDR1 KGHDR, CDR2 SFDVKD. Trimming stripped 9 bases from V and 5 bases from J, with 16 bases between. The CDR3 sequence is 14 residues long. CDR3 sequence: CATGRLGDNNEQFF. The CDR3 bases are TGTGCCACCGGAAGACTAGGGGATAACAATGAGCAGTTCTTC.

This chain uses TRBV19 with TRBJ1-2; D is uncertain. This CDR3 region has 13 residues. V was pared by 8 bases and J by 4 bases, with 14 bases between. CDR1 and CDR2 from the germline V gene are LNHDA and SQIVND (reference sequence). The CDR3, as DNA: TGTGCCAGTTCCCCCAGGCCTGGCTATGGCTACACCTTC. Amino acid sequence: CASSPRPGYGYTF.

This sequence joins TRBV7-6 and TRBJ2-5; the match to TRBD2 covers 8 bases. Germline CDR1 SGHVS, CDR2 FNYEAQ. This CDR3 contains 16 residues. With V trimmed by 5 bases and J by 0 bases, 8 bases remained unmatched. CDR3 sequence reads: CASSIRRGAYQETQYF. The CDR3 DNA sequence: TGTGCCAGCAGCATTAGGCGGGGGGCGTACCAAGAGACCCAGTACTTC.

This sequence joins TRBV6-2 or TRBV6-3 and TRBJ2-3; no firm D call. V lost 4 bases and J 2 bases, leaving 7 bases between the germline ends. The CDR3 has 13 amino acids. Per germline, CDR1 MNHEY and CDR2 SVGEGT. CDR3 DNA: TGTGCCAGCAGTTCCCCTATCACAGATACGCAGTATTTT. Its protein is CASSSPITDTQYF.